Listed here are 20 T cell receptor beta chains from one sample, sequenced in a study of cytomegalovirus exposure and HLA in healthy donors. The PCR had 60 Vbeta and 13 Jbeta primers. Data came from immunoSEQ multiplex PCR; TCRdb stores just in-frame clones and leaves some out. This sample has 100,000 to 150,000 clones, with over 60% found just once. Material: PBMCs. All receptors derive from a woman aged 55-75 years in good health and CMV-seropositive.

The genes are TRBV18 and TRBJ1-2; 11 nucleotides match TRBD1. Germline assignment: CDR1 KGHSH and CDR2 LQKENI. The CDR3 runs to 14 residues. J was trimmed by 8 bases and V by 3 bases; bases with no gene match: 5. CDR3 loop: CASSPGQGAGGYTF. Written as DNA, the CDR3 is TGTGCCAGCTCACCCGGACAGGGGGCTGGCGGCTACACCTTC.

This clone was seen a few times. This chain uses TRBV5-6 with TRBJ2-1; D unclear. The CDR3 runs to 12 residues. V was pared by 0 bases and J by 6 bases, with 4 bases between. Germline V CDR1 and CDR2: SGHDT, YYEEEE. This CDR3 reads CASSLVANEQFF. CDR3 nucleotide sequence: TGTGCCAGCAGCTTGGTAGCCAATGAGCAGTTCTTC.

This sequence joins TRBV5-1 and TRBJ2-7; weak D call: TRBD1 (6 bases). The CDR3 is 17 amino acids. The V and J ends lost 2 bases and 2 bases respectively, with 20 bases between them. Per germline, CDR1 SGHRS and CDR2 YFSETQ. The CDR3 region has the DNA TGCGCCAGCAGCTTAGGCGGATTCAGGGGAATGGCCTACGAGCAGTACTTC. Protein product: CASSLGGFRGMAYEQYF.

This clone was observed once. CDR3 loop: CATSRDQGTGYF. CDR3 DNA sequence: TGTGCCACCAGCAGAGATCAAGGGACAGGGTATTTT. This sequence joins TRBV15 and TRBJ1-3; 9 bases map to TRBD1. The J segment lost 16 bases and the V segment lost 0 bases, leaving 4 bases of the junction unmatched. Germline lookup yields CDR1 LNHNV and CDR2 YYDKDF (reference sequence). There are 12 residues in the CDR3.

The chain couples TRBV1 to TRBJ2-7; TRBD2, the D gene given by the table, was not confirmed from the DNA. TRBV1 is a pseudogene. The CDR3 loop spans 17 amino acids. CDR3 protein: CTSSQGFTSGVDCEQYF. CDR3 nucleotide sequence: TGCACCAGCAGCCAAGGGTTTACTAGCGGGGTCGACTGCGAGCAGTACTTC.

This chain uses TRBV5-1 with TRBJ2-1, with a weak D call TRBD1 (6 bases). Per the germline V gene, CDR1 is SGHRS and CDR2 is YFSETQ. This CDR3 is 13 amino acids long. The V end was cut by 1 base, the J end by 8 bases, with 10 bases between. As DNA, the CDR3 is TGCGCCAGCAGCTTGACAGGGTACGATGAGCAGTTCTTC. Translated: CASSLTGYDEQFF.

The rearrangement links TRBV11-2 to TRBJ2-2; D possibly corresponds to TRBD2 (6 bases). V dropped 5 bases and J dropped 5 bases, with 15 bases sitting between them. CDR1 and CDR2 from the germline V gene are SGHAT and FQNNGV. This CDR3 is built from 15 residues. The CDR3 bases are TGTGCCAGCAGCCTCTCCCTGGAGGGGACCGGGGAGCTGTTTTTT. Translated: CASSLSLEGTGELFF.

V gene TRBV7-2 combines with J gene TRBJ2-7; 9 bases match TRBD1. The germline gives CDR1 SGHTA, CDR2 FQGNSA. The CDR3 contains 14 residues. V lost 3 bases, J lost 3 bases, and 3 bases stayed unmatched. The CDR3 nucleotides read TGTGCCAGCAGCTTGGGACAGGGCTACTACGAGCAGTACTTC. Translation: CASSLGQGYYEQYF.

The rearrangement links TRBV7-9 to TRBJ2-1; 9 nucleotides agree with TRBD2. The V and J ends lost 6 bases and 6 bases, in that order; junction bases with no gene match: 6. The CDR3 is made up of 14 amino acids. Germline V gives CDR1 SEHNR, CDR2 FQNEAQ (reference sequence). The CDR3, as DNA: TGTGCCAGCAGGGGGCTAGCGGGAACCAATGAGCAGTTCTTC. The encoded protein is CASRGLAGTNEQFF.

The V gene is TRBV5-5, the J gene TRBJ2-3, with D perhaps TRBD2 (5 bases). V dropped 9 bases and J dropped 0 bases, with 14 bases sitting between them. The CDR3 has 14 residues. The germline gives CDR1 SGHKS, CDR2 YYEKEE (reference sequence). DNA for the CDR3: TGTGCCACCGGCCCTAGCCCTAGCACAGATACGCAGTATTTT. Amino acids: CATGPSPSTDTQYF.

Note on this clone: One junction end disagrees with the germline gene, perhaps due to a read error. The J gene is TRBJ2-1, the V gene TRBV5-6, with D uncertain. This CDR3 has 12 residues. Germline CDR1 is SGHDT and CDR2 is YYEEEE. CDR3 protein: CASSLVDNKQFF. The CDR3 bases are TGTGCCAGCAGCTTGGTTGACAATAAGCAGTTCTTC.

CDR3 in DNA: TGTGCCAGTAGTCCCGGACTAGCGGGGCTACCGTGGGAGCTGTTTTTT. Protein product: CASSPGLAGLPWELFF. The J gene is TRBJ2-2, the V gene TRBV19, with 12 bases aligning to TRBD2. The CDR3 is made up of 16 amino acids. Trimming removed 5 bases from V and 9 bases from J; junction bases left unmatched: 10. Per the germline V gene, CDR1 is LNHDA and CDR2 is SQIVND (reference sequence).

The chain employs TRBV5-6 and TRBJ2-5, with 10 bases aligning to TRBD2. The CDR3 runs 19 residues. Trimming at V came to 4 bases and at J to 2 bases, leaving 17 bases not matched to a gene. Germline loops: CDR1 SGHDT, CDR2 YYEEEE. For the CDR3, the DNA is TGTGCCAGCAGCCGACCTTCAAGCGGGAGGGCTAGGGTTCAAGAGACCCAGTACTTC. This sequence encodes CASSRPSSGRARVQETQYF.

This chain links TRBV5-1 with TRBJ2-1; 7 bases align to TRBD1. V lost 4 bases and J lost 0; bases outside the gene matches: 4. The CDR3 is 15 residues long. CDR1 is SGHRS, CDR2 YFSETQ, per germline. The CDR3 nucleotides read TGCGCCAGCAGCGCGACAGGGAGCTCCTACAATGAGCAGTTCTTC. Its protein is CASSATGSSYNEQFF.

This clone showed up just once. The gene calls are TRBV6-5 and TRBJ2-7; 7 bases map to TRBD1. Trimming removed 2 bases from V and 6 bases from J; junction bases left unmatched: 10. Per the germline V gene, CDR1 is MNHEY and CDR2 is SVGAGI. The CDR3 contains 15 residues. DNA of the CDR3: TGTGCCAGCAGTTACATGACAGGGCAGCTTGGCGAGCAGTACTTC. Translating it yields CASSYMTGQLGEQYF.

The chain couples TRBV14 to TRBJ2-3; maybe TRBD1 (6 bases). The CDR3 has 16 amino acids. Germline V gene lookup returns CDR1 SGHDN and CDR2 FVKESK. Trimming took 3 bases from V and 2 from J, leaving 15 bases between them. The CDR3 protein is CASSQTGTSFTDTQYF. The DNA for the CDR3 is TGTGCCAGCAGCCAGACCGGGACAAGCTTCACAGATACGCAGTATTTT.

This chain connects TRBV2 to TRBJ2-1, with a tentative D call TRBD1 (5 bases). The germline V gene encodes CDR1 SNHLY and CDR2 FYNNEI. The CDR3 spans 15 residues. V dropped 7 bases and J dropped 4 bases, with 17 bases sitting between them. Here the CDR3 DNA reads TGTGCCAGCAACCTTCAATTGGGGCAGTACAATGAGCAGTTCTTC. Protein: CASNLQLGQYNEQFF.

The chain uses TRBV27 and TRBJ1-2; 7 bases fit TRBD1. Germline V gene lookup returns CDR1 MNHEY and CDR2 SMNVEV (reference sequence). J gave up 2 bases and V 6 bases, and 6 bases lay outside the gene matches. The CDR3 runs 14 residues. CDR3 sequence reads: CASRVTGTNYGYTF. The CDR3 nucleotides are TGTGCCAGCAGGGTGACAGGGACCAACTATGGCTACACCTTC.

This clone came up a few times. The chain recombines TRBV27 with TRBJ1-1, with 7 bases fitting TRBD1. Losses at the gene ends were 5 bases for V and 9 bases for J; bases not matched to a gene: 12. This CDR3 contains 14 residues. Germline loops: CDR1 MNHEY, CDR2 SMNVEV (reference sequence). CDR3 in DNA: TGTGCCAGCAGTCCTTCACAGGGGAAGCGTCAAGCTTTCTTT. Amino acid sequence: CASSPSQGKRQAFF.

The CDR3 DNA is TGCAGCGTCGTTAGCGGGAGGGGGGCCGAGACCCAGTACTTC. This gives the protein CSVVSGRGAETQYF. The chain has TRBV29-1 and TRBJ2-5, with 11 bases aligning to TRBD2. Germline V gene sequence: CDR1 SQVTM, CDR2 ANQGSEA. V gave up 6 bases and J gave up 5 bases; unmatched junction bases: 8. The CDR3 runs 14 residues.